This TCR beta chain emerged from a study of OX40 agonist ivuxolimab in advanced cancers. Study overall: Every 2 weeks, ivuxolimab was infused into the patients intravenously at between 0.01 and 10 mg/kg. Of the participants, around 39% had some prior anti-PD-1, anti-PD-L1 or anti-CTLA-4 therapy, which was allowed.

TCRdb's table, derived via immunoSEQ multiplex PCR, lists solely in-frame clones and lacks some. This table has approximately 94,000 clones, about 90% appearing once. Findings and caveats of the study: Expanded clones were, on average, more numerous among CD8+ T cells than CD4+. Clonal expansion was among the lowest in partial responders at 0.1-3.0 mg/kg, especially CD8+.

V gave up 4 bases and J gave up 1 base, with 14 bases separating them. This CDR3 contains 15 residues. Germline V gene data show CDR1 as SGHDT and CDR2 as YYEEEE. For this clone: The antigen remains undetermined.

This sequence joins TRBV5-6 and TRBJ1-1; tentative D call: TRBD1 (6 bases). The clonotype originates from an adult with an advanced solid tumor such as melanoma, head and neck, liver or kidney cancer. The material sequenced was CD4+ or CD8+ T cells sorted from blood, taken in a trial of the OX40 agonist ivuxolimab. The DNA of the CDR3 is TGTGCCAGCAGCGCGGGGGGCAGGCGGAACACTGAAGCTTTCTTT. Protein sequence: CASSAGGRRNTEAFF.